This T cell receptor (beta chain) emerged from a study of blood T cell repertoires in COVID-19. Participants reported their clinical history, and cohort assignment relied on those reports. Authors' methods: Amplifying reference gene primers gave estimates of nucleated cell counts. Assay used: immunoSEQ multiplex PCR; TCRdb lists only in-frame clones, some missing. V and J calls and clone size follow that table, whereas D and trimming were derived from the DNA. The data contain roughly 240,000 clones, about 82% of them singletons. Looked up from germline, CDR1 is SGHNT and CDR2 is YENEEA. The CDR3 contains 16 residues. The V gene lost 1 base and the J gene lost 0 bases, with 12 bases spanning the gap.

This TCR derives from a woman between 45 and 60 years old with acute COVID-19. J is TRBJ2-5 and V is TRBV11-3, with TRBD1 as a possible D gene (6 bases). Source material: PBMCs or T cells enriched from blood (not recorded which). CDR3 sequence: CASSLVGQGHQETQYF. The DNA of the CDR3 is TGTGCCAGCAGCTTAGTCGGTCAGGGGCACCAAGAGACCCAGTACTTC.